This record concerns one T cell receptor (beta chain) sequence. Its antigen remains unknown. Of the isolated RNA, all was reverse transcribed, and so the sequenced material was expressed TCRB transcripts. Assay: immunoSEQ multiplex PCR; the TCRdb copy retains only in-frame clones and omits some. The table lists about 930,000 clones, about 17% of them singletons. CD4+ naive, central memory, regulatory and stem cell-like memory subsets were isolated by sorting on CD45RO/CCR7/CD25/CD127/CD95/CD27. The source of the sample is a study of beta chain features in type 1 diabetes. Study-wide points: Researchers report that Type 1 diabetes patients had moderately but significantly shorter TCRB CDR3s across all four CD4+ subsets. Naive, central memory and Treg TCRB repertoires appeared more alike in patients than in healthy donors. VDJ junctions sequenced from type 1 diabetes patients showed fewer insertions and more deletions.

Germline V gene lookup returns CDR1 SGHRS and CDR2 YFSETQ. With 4 bases clipped from V and 5 bases from J, the junction kept 7 bases outside the gene matches. This CDR3 region has 15 residues. The sample consisted of naive CD4+ T cells from blood. The chain carries TRBV5-1 and TRBJ2-3; 10 nucleotides match TRBD1. This clonotype originated in a woman in her late teens or twenties in good health. CDR3 DNA sequence: TGCGCCAGCAGCCAGCTCGGGACAGGGGAAGATACGCAGTATTTT. It encodes CASSQLGTGEDTQYF.